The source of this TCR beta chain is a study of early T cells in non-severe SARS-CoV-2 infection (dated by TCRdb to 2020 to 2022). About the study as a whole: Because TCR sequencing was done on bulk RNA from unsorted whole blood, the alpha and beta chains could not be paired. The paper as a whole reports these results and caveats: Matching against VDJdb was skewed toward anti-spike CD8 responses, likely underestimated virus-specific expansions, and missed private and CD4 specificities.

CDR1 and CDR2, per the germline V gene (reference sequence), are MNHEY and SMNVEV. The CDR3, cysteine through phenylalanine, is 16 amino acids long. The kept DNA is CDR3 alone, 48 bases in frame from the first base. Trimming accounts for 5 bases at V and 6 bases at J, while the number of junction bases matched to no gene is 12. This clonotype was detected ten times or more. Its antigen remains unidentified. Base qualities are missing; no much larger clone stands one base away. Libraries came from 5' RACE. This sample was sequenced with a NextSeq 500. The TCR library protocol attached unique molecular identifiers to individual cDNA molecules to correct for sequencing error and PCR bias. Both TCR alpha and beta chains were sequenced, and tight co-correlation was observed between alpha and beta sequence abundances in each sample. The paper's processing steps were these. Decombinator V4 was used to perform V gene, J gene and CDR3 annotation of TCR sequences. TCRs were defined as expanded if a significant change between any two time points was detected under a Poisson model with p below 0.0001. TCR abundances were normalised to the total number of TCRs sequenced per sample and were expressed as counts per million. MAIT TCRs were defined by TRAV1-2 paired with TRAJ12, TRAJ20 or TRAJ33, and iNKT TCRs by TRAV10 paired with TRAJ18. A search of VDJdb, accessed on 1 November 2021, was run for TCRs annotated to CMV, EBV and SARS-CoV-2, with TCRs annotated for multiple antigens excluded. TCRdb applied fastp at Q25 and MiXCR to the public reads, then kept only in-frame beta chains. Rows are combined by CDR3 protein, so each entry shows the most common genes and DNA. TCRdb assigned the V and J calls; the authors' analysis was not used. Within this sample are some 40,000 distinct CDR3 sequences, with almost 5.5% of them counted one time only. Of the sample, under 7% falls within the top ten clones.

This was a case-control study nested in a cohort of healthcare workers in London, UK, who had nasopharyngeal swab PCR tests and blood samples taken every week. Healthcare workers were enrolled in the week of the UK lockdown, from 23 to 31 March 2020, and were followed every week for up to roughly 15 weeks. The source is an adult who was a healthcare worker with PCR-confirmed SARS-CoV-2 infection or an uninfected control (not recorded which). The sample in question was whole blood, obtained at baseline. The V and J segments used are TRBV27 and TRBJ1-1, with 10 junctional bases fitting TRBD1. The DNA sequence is TGTGCCAGCAGTCCCCGTCCCGGGACAGGGGTGGCTGAAGCTTTCTTT. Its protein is CASSPRPGTGVAEAFF.